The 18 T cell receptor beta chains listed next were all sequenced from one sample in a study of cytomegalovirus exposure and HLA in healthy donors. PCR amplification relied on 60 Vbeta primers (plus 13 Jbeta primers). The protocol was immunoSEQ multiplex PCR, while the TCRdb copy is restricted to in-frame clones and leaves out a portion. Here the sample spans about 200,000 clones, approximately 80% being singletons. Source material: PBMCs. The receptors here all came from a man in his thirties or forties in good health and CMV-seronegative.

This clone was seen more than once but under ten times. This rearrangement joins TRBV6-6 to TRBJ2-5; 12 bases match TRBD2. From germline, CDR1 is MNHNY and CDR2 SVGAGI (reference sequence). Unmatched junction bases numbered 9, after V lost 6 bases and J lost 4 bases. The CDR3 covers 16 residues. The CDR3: CASSKTSGGQRETQYF. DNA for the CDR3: TGTGCCAGCAGCAAGACTAGCGGGGGACAACGAGAGACCCAGTACTTC.

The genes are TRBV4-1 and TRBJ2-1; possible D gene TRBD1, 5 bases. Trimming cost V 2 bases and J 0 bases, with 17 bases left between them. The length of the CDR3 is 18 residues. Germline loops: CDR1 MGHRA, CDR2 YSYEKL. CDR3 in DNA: TGCGCCAGCAGCCAAATAGGGGTAAGGCCGGTCTCCTACAATGAGCAGTTCTTC. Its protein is CASSQIGVRPVSYNEQFF.

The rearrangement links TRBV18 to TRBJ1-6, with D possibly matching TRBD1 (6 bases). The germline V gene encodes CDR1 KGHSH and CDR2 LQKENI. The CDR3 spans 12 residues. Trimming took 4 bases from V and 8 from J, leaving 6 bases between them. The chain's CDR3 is CASSQGDSPLHF. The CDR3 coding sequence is TGTGCCAGCTCACAGGGGGATTCACCCCTCCACTTT.

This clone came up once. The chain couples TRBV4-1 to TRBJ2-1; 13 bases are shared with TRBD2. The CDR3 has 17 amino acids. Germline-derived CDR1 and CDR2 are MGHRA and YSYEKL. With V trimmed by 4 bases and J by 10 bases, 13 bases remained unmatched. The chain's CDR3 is CASSPVKTSGGPREQFF. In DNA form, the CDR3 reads TGCGCCAGCAGCCCTGTCAAGACTAGCGGGGGGCCTCGGGAGCAGTTCTTC.

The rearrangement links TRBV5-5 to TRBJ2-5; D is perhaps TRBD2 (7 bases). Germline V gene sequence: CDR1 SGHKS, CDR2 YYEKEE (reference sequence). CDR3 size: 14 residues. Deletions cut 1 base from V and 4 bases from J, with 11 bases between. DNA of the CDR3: TGTGCCAGCAGCTTGCGGGGGGCCGGAGAGACCCAGTACTTC. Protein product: CASSLRGAGETQYF.

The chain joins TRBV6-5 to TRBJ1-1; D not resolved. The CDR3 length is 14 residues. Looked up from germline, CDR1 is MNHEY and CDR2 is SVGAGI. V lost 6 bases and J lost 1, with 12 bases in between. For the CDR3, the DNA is TGTGCCAGCAGCCCCGCGGTAGGGAACACTGAAGCTTTCTTT. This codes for CASSPAVGNTEAFF.

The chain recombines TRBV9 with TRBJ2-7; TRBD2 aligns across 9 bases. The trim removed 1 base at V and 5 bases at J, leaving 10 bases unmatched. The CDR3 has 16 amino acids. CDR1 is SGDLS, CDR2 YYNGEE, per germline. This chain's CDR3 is CASSVPGTSNAHEQYF. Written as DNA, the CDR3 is TGTGCCAGCAGCGTACCGGGGACTAGCAATGCCCACGAGCAGTACTTC.

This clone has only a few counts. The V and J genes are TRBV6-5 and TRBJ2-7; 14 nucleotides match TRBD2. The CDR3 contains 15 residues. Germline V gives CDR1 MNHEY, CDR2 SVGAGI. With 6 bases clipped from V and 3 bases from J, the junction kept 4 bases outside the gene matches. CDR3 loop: CASRGLAGAHYEQYF. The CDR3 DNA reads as TGTGCCAGCAGGGGACTAGCGGGGGCCCACTACGAGCAGTACTTC.

CDR3 sequence: CASSLTGFVLNTEAFF. Here the CDR3 DNA reads TGTGCCAGCAGCCTGACAGGGTTCGTCTTAAACACTGAAGCTTTCTTT. The rearrangement uses TRBV28 and TRBJ1-1; TRBD1 matches at 7 bases. This CDR3 comprises 16 residues. Trimming removed 6 bases from V and 2 bases from J; junction bases left unmatched: 12. CDR1 MDHEN and CDR2 SYDVKM come from the germline V gene. The full variable domain, with the rest looked up from reference TRBV28 and TRBJ1-1, is DVKVTQSSRYLVKRTGEKVFLECVQDMDHENMFWYRQDPGLGLRLIYFSYDVKMKEKGDIPEGYSVSREKKERFSLILESASTNQTSMYLCASSLTGFVLNTEAFFGQGTRLTVV.

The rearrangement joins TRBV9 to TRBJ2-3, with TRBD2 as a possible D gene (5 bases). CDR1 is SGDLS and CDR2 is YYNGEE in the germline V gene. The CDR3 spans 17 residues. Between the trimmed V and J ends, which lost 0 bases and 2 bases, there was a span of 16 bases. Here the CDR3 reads CASSVAGSQSPTDTQYF. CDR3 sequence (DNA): TGTGCCAGCAGCGTAGCGGGGAGCCAGTCCCCCACAGATACGCAGTATTTT.

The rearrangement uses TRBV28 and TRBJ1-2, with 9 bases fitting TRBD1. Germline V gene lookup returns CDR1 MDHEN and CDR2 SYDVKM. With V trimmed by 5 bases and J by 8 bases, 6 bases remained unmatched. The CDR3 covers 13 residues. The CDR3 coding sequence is TGTGCCAGCAGTGTCGGGACAGGGAGCGGCTACACCTTC. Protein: CASSVGTGSGYTF.

The DNA of the CDR3 is TGCGCCAGCAGCTTGCAACTAGCGGGGGCGTACGAGCAGTACTTC. Its translation is CASSLQLAGAYEQYF. The rearrangement uses TRBV5-1 and TRBJ2-7, with 11 positions matching TRBD2. V gave up 1 base and J gave up 4 bases; unmatched junction bases: 4. This CDR3 has 15 residues. CDR1 and CDR2 from the germline V gene are SGHRS and YFSETQ.

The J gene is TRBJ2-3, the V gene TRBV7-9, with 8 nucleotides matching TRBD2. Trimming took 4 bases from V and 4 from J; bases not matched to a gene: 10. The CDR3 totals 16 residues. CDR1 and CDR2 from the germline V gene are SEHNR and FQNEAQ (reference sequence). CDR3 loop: CASSSLSGGAPDTQYF. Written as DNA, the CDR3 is TGTGCCAGCAGCTCCCTCTCCGGGGGGGCACCAGATACGCAGTATTTT.

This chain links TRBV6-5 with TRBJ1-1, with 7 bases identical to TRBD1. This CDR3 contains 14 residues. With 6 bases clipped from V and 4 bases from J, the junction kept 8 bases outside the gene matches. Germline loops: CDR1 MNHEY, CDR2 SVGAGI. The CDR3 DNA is TGTGCCAGCAGCCCGACAGGGTGGAGCACTGAAGCTTTCTTT. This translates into CASSPTGWSTEAFF.

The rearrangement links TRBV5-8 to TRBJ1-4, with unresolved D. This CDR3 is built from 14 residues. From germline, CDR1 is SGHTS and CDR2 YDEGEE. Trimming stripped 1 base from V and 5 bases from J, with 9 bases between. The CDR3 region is CASSLRFQNEKLFF. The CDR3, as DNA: TGTGCCAGCAGCTTGCGGTTTCAAAATGAAAAACTGTTTTTT.

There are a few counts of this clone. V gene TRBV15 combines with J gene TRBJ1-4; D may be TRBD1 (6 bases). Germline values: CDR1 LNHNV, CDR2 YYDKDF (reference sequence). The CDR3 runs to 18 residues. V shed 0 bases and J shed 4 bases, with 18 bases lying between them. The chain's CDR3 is CATSRDPGLTGLNEKLFF. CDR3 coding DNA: TGTGCCACCAGCAGAGATCCCGGTCTGACAGGTCTTAATGAAAAACTGTTTTTT.

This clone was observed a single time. The CDR3, as DNA: TGTGCCAGCAGCTACTCTGACAGGGAAGAGGCCGGGGAGCTGTTTTTT. Residues: CASSYSDREEAGELFF. The V gene is TRBV7-3, the J gene TRBJ2-2, with 7 bases identical to TRBD1. The CDR3 extends over 16 amino acids. V trimming: 4 bases; J trimming: 6 bases; junction bases outside the gene matches: 11. The germline V gene has CDR1 SGHTA and CDR2 FQGTGA.

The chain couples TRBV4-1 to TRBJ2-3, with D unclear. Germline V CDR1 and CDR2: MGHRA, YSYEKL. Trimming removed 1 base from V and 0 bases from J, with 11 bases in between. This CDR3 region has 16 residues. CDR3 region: CASSQGRISSTDTQYF. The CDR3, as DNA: TGCGCCAGCAGCCAAGGCCGAATCAGTAGCACAGATACGCAGTATTTT.